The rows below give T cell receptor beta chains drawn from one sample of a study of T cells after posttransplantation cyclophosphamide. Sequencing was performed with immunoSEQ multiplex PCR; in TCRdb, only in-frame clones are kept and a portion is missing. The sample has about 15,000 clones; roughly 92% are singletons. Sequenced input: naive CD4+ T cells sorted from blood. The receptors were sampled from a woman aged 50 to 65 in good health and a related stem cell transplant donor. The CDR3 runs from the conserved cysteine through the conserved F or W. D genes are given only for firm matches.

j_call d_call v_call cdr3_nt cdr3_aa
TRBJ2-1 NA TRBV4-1 TGCGCCAGCAGCCACCTACCAAGGGGCAATGAGCAGTTCTTC CASSHLPRGNEQFF